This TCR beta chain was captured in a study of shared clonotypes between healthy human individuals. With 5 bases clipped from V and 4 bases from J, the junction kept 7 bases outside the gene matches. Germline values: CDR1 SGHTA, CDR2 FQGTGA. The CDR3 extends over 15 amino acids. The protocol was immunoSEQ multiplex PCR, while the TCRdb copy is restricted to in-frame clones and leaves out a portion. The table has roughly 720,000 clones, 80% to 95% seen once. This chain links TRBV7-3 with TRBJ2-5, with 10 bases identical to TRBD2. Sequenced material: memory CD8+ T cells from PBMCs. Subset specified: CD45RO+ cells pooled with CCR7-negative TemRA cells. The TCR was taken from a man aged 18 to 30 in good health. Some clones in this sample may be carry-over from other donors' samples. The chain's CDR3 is CASSTGTSATETQYF. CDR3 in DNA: TGTGCCAGCAGCACCGGGACTAGCGCTACAGAGACCCAGTACTTC.